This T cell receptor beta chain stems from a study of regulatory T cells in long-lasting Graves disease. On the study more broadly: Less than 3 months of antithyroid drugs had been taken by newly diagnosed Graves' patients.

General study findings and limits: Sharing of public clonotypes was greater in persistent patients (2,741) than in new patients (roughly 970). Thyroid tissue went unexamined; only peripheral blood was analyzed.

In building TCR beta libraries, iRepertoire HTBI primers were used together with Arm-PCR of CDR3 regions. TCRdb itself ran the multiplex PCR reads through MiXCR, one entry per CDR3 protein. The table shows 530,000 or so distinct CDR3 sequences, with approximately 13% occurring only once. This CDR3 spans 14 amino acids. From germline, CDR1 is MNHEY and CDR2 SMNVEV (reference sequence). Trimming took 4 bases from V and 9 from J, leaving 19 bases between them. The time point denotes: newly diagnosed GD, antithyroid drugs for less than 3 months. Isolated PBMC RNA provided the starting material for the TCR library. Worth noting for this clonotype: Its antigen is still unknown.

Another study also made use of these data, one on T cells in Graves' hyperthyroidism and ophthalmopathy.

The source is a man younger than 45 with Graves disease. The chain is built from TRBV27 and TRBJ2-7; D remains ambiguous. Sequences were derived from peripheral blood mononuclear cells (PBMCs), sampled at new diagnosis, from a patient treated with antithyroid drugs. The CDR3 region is CASSSPSRSDVQYF. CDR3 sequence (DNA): TGTGCCAGCAGTTCCCCTTCGCGTTCGGACGTGCAGTACTTC.